This T cell receptor beta chain was obtained from a study of T cell responses to AZD1222 COVID-19 vaccine. Study-wide results and limits: Reports say nearly half of spike-specific TCRs go after unmutated variant regions. Spike-specific TCR breadth and depth were elevated following two AZD1222 doses. The peak T cell response came first, and repertoires were sampled only after it.

About this clone: Its target is unknown.

The CDR3 extends over 14 amino acids. Trimming removed 0 bases from V and 6 bases from J, with 9 bases in between. Germline loops: CDR1 LGHDT, CDR2 YNNKEL (reference sequence). The data were produced by immunoSEQ multiplex PCR, yet TCRdb's version contains in-frame clones alone and is incomplete. The data contain tens of thousands of clones, around 87% of them singletons. The chain uses TRBV3-1 (or the pseudogene TRBV3-2) and TRBJ1-5; no clear D. This specimen consisted of peripheral blood, obtained 28 days after the second AZD1222 dose. The TCR comes from an adult who received the AZD1222 COVID-19 vaccine. For the CDR3, the DNA is TGTGCCAGCAGCCAAGATCGAGGTAGTCAGCCCCAGCATTTT. This sequence encodes CASSQDRGSQPQHF.